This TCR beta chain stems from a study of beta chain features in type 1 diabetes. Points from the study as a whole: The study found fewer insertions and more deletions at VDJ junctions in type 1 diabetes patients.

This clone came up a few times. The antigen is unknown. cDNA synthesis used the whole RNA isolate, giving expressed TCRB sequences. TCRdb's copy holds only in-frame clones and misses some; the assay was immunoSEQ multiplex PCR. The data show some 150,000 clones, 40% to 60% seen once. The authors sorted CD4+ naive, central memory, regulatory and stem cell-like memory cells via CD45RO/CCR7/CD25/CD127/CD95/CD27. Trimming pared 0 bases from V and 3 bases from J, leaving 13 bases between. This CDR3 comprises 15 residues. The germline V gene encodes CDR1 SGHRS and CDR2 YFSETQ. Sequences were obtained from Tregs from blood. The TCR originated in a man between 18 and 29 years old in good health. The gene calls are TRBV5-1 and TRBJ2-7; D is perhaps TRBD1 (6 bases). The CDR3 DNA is TGCGCCAGCAGCTTGGTTTCGGGACAAAACTACGAGCAGTACTTC. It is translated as CASSLVSGQNYEQYF.